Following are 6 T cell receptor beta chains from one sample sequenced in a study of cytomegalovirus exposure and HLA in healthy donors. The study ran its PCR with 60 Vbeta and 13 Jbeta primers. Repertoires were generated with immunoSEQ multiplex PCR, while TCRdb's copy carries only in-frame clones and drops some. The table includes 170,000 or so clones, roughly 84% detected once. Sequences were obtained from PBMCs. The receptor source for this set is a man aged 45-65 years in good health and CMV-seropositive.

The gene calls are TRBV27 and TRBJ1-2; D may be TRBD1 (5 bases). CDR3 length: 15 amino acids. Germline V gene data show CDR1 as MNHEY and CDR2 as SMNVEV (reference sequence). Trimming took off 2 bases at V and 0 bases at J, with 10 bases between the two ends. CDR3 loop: CASSLRDRANYGYTF. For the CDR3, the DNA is TGTGCCAGCAGTTTACGAGACAGAGCTAACTATGGCTACACCTTC.

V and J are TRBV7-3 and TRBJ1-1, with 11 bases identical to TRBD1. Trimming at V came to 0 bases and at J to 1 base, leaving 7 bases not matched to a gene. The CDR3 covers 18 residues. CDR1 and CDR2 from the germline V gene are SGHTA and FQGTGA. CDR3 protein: CASSLTSGTGGRNTEAFF. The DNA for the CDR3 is TGTGCCAGCAGCTTAACGTCCGGGACAGGGGGAAGGAACACTGAAGCTTTCTTT.

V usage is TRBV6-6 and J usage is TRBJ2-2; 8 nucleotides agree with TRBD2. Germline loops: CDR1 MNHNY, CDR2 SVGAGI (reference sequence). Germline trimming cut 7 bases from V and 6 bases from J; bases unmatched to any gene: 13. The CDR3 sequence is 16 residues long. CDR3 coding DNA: TGTGCCAGCAAACCCGGGACTAGTGGGATAGCCGGGGAGCTGTTTTTT. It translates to CASKPGTSGIAGELFF.

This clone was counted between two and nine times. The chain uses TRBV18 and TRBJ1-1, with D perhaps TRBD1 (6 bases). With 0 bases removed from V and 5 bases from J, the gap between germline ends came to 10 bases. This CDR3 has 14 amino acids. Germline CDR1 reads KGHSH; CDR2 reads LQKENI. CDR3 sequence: CASSPPGRGTEAFF. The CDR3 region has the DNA TGTGCCAGCTCACCACCGGGGAGGGGGACTGAAGCTTTCTTT.

This CDR3 is CASSPGLAGGSDEQFF. CDR3 nucleotides: TGTGCCAGCTCACCGGGACTAGCGGGAGGAAGCGATGAGCAGTTCTTC. The chain joins TRBV18 to TRBJ2-1; TRBD2 aligns across 15 bases. CDR3 length: 16 residues. V was clipped by 3 bases and J by 8 bases; unmatched bases: 5. From germline, CDR1 is KGHSH and CDR2 LQKENI.

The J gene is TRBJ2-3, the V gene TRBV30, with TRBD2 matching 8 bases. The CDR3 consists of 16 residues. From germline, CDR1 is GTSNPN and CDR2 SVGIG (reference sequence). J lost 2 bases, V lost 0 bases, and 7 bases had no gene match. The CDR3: CAWSVRPLAVTDTQYF. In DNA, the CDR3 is TGTGCCTGGAGTGTAAGGCCACTAGCGGTCACAGATACGCAGTATTTT.